Shown below are 24 T cell receptor beta chains from a single sample sequenced in a study of CD8 T cells in Susac syndrome. RNA in amounts of roughly 0.45 to 1 ug was reverse transcribed with random hexamers. TCRdb reprocessed the immunoSEQ multiplex PCR reads with MiXCR, giving one entry per CDR3 protein. The sample lists 150,000 to 160,000 distinct CDR3 sequences, about 94% occurring once. Sequencing input: CD8+ T cells from PBMCs. Receptors originate from a human donor with multiple sclerosis.

J is TRBJ1-1 and V is TRBV27; 9 bases are a match to TRBD1. Germline CDR1 reads MNHEY; CDR2 reads SMNVEV (reference sequence). The J segment lost 6 bases and the V segment lost 6 bases, leaving 11 bases of the junction unmatched. The CDR3 sequence is 15 residues long. The CDR3 coding sequence is TGTGCCAGCAGACGGCCTGGGACAGGGAGGGCTGAAGCTTTCTTT. Residues: CASRRPGTGRAEAFF.

The chain is built from TRBV27 and TRBJ1-5; D is undetermined. Germline CDR1 is MNHEY and CDR2 is SMNVEV (reference sequence). The CDR3 has 16 amino acids. The V end was cut by 6 bases, the J end by 1 base, with 16 bases between. The CDR3 coding sequence is TGTGCCAGCAGCAACGATAAAGGGAGAAGCAATCAGCCCCAGCATTTT. This codes for CASSNDKGRSNQPQHF.

The chain couples TRBV5-4 to TRBJ2-1; 11 nucleotides line up with TRBD1. This CDR3 has 15 amino acids. Germline V lookup: CDR1 SGHNT, CDR2 YYREEE (reference sequence). With 6 bases clipped from V and 8 bases from J, the junction kept 10 bases outside the gene matches. The CDR3 DNA reads as TGTGCCAGCAACCGGGACAGGGGGGGTACTGATGAGCAGTTCTTC. This sequence encodes CASNRDRGGTDEQFF. The full variable domain, rest sourced from reference TRBV5-4 and TRBJ2-1, is ETGVTQSPTHLIKTRGQQVTLRCSSQSGHNTVSWYQQALGQGPQFIFQYYREEENGRGNFPPRFSGLQFPNYSSELNVNALELDDSALYLCASNRDRGGTDEQFFGPGTRLTVL.

The chain carries TRBV28 and TRBJ2-7; the D is unclear. Germline V CDR1 and CDR2: MDHEN, SYDVKM. The CDR3 is 15 residues long. V shed 2 bases and J shed 3 bases, with 14 bases lying between them. The CDR3 protein is CASSLAARGYYEQYF. CDR3 nucleotide sequence: TGTGCCAGCAGTTTAGCGGCGAGAGGATACTACGAGCAGTACTTC.

This chain joins TRBV10-3 and TRBJ2-1; tentatively, D is TRBD2 (6 bases). In germline, CDR1 is ENHRY, CDR2 SYGVKD. The V end was cut by 0 bases, the J end by 2 bases, with 11 bases between. The length of the CDR3 is 16 residues. The CDR3 here is CAISESERTTYNEQFF. DNA of the CDR3: TGTGCCATCAGTGAGTCGGAACGGACTACCTACAATGAGCAGTTCTTC.

The V and J genes are TRBV6-5 and TRBJ2-5; unclear D gene. Trimming left V 0 bases short and J 5 bases short, with 10 bases between. Germline-derived CDR1 and CDR2 are MNHEY and SVGAGI. This CDR3 contains 14 residues. The CDR3 loop reads CASSYSELGETQYF. The CDR3 nucleotides read TGTGCCAGCAGTTACTCAGAGCTCGGTGAGACCCAGTACTTC.

The V gene is TRBV29-1, the J gene TRBJ2-7, with a weak D call TRBD2 (5 bases). There are 14 residues in the CDR3. V lost 1 base and J 0 bases, leaving 10 bases between the germline ends. The V gene's germline CDR1 is SQVTM and CDR2 ANQGSEA. The CDR3 loop is CSVEVASSSYEQYF. The CDR3 DNA is TGCAGCGTTGAAGTAGCGAGTAGCTCCTACGAGCAGTACTTC.

J is TRBJ1-1 and V is TRBV7-9, with D perhaps TRBD1 (6 bases). Trimming cost V 7 bases and J 7 bases, with 13 bases left between them. Looked up from germline, CDR1 is SEHNR and CDR2 is FQNEAQ (reference sequence). This CDR3 comprises 12 residues. CDR3 coding DNA: TGTGCCAGCATAGGAGGGGGGATTGAAGCTTTCTTT. As protein: CASIGGGIEAFF. Full variable domain (rest looked up from reference TRBV7-9 and TRBJ1-1): DTGVSQNPRHKITKRGQNVTFRCDPISEHNRLYWYRQTLGQGPEFLTYFQNEAQLEKSRLLSDRFSAERPKGSFSTLEIQRTEQGDSAMYLCASIGGGIEAFFGQGTRLTVV.

The chain couples TRBV30 to TRBJ2-5, with D possibly matching TRBD1 (6 bases). The germline V and J ends were trimmed by 1 base and 5 bases, with 14 bases remaining between them. This CDR3 has 14 residues. The germline CDR1 and CDR2 sequences are GTSNPN and SVGIG (reference sequence). CDR3 bases: TGTGCCTGGAGTGCCTGGGGGCAGGGGGAGACCCAGTACTTC. Protein sequence: CAWSAWGQGETQYF. The whole variable domain, filled in from reference TRBV30 and TRBJ2-5, reads SQTIHQWPATLVQPVGSPLSLECTVEGTSNPNLYWYRQAAGRGLQLLFYSVGIGQISSEVPQNLSASRPQDRQFILSSKKLLLSDSGFYLCAWSAWGQGETQYFGPGTRLLVL.

J is TRBJ2-1 and V is TRBV11-2; 10 bases fit TRBD1. CDR1 and CDR2 from the germline V gene are SGHAT and FQNNGV. The CDR3 contains 16 residues. V lost 5 bases to trimming and J lost 5 bases; unmatched junction nucleotides: 9. CDR3 region: CASSHPRTGGHNEQFF. For the CDR3, the DNA is TGTGCCAGCAGCCATCCACGGACAGGGGGACACAATGAGCAGTTCTTC.

The chain recombines TRBV14 with TRBJ1-6; tentatively, D is TRBD1 (6 bases). Per germline, CDR1 SGHDN and CDR2 FVKESK. The germline V and J ends were trimmed by 2 bases and 4 bases, with 12 bases remaining between them. CDR3 length: 16 residues. The CDR3 here is CASSQSDSIYNSPLHF. CDR3 coding DNA: TGTGCCAGCAGCCAATCGGACAGCATTTATAATTCACCCCTCCACTTT.

The chain is built from TRBV7-9 and TRBJ2-3; weak D call: TRBD1 (5 bases). From germline, CDR1 is SEHNR and CDR2 FQNEAQ (reference sequence). This CDR3 is built from 15 residues. V was pared by 3 bases and J by 2 bases, with 12 bases between. The CDR3 is CASSFTLDNTDTQYF. The DNA of the CDR3 is TGTGCCAGCAGCTTTACATTGGACAACACAGATACGCAGTATTTT. Complete variable domain (other parts from reference TRBV7-9 and TRBJ2-3): DTGVSQNPRHKITKRGQNVTFRCDPISEHNRLYWYRQTLGQGPEFLTYFQNEAQLEKSRLLSDRFSAERPKGSFSTLEIQRTEQGDSAMYLCASSFTLDNTDTQYFGPGTRLTVL.

The CDR3 spells CAWAAGPEQFF. CDR3 sequence (DNA): TGTGCCTGGGCCGCGGGGCCAGAGCAGTTCTTC. This chain connects TRBV30 to TRBJ2-1, with D perhaps matching TRBD2 (6 bases). Germline CDR1 reads GTSNPN; CDR2 reads SVGIG (reference sequence). The V end was cut by 5 bases, the J end by 10 bases, with 12 bases between. The CDR3 covers 11 residues.

The chain carries TRBV27 and TRBJ2-3; 9 bases are shared with TRBD2. The CDR3 consists of 15 residues. V shed 5 bases, J shed 4 bases, and the junction held 7 bases outside the gene matches. The germline V gene encodes CDR1 MNHEY and CDR2 SMNVEV (reference sequence). CDR3 nucleotides: TGTGCCAGCAGTGTAAGCGGGGGGAGGGCAGATACGCAGTATTTT. Translated: CASSVSGGRADTQYF.

The chain is built from TRBV7-8 and TRBJ2-5; the match to TRBD1 covers 7 bases. The V segment lost 2 bases and the J segment 1 base; nucleotides outside the gene matches: 13. The length of the CDR3 is 18 residues. Per germline, CDR1 SGHVS and CDR2 FQNEAQ. The DNA of the CDR3 is TGTGCCAGCAGCTTAAGGCCCCCGGGACAGAGACTCCAAGAGACCCAGTACTTC. It yields the protein CASSLRPPGQRLQETQYF.

The gene calls are TRBV20-1 and TRBJ2-3, with TRBD2 matching 8 bases. The CDR3 length is 19 residues. J gave up 0 bases and V 0 bases, and 14 bases lay outside the gene matches. Germline V gene lookup returns CDR1 DFQATT and CDR2 SNEGSKA (reference sequence). The CDR3 spells CSARDLSAGGTPSTDTQYF. The DNA for the CDR3 is TGCAGTGCTAGAGATCTATCGGCGGGGGGCACCCCCAGCACAGATACGCAGTATTTT.

The chain employs TRBV19 and TRBJ1-1; no firm D call. Trimming removed 5 bases at V and 8 bases at J, with 15 bases between. CDR3 size: 13 residues. Germline CDR1 is LNHDA and CDR2 is SQIVND (reference sequence). The CDR3 nucleotides read TGTGCCAGTAGTTATGTGGACCTAAGAGAAGCTTTCTTT. This sequence encodes CASSYVDLREAFF.

The CDR3 here is CATSDLGSFDEQFF. The CDR3, as DNA: TGTGCCACCAGTGATTTGGGCAGTTTCGATGAGCAGTTCTTC. The J gene is TRBJ2-1, the V gene TRBV24-1, with no clear D. The CDR3 contains 14 residues. Germline V gene lookup returns CDR1 KGHDR and CDR2 SFDVKD. V lost 0 bases to trimming and J lost 8 bases, with 10 bases between them.

The chain combines TRBV7-9 with TRBJ2-5, with 9 bases aligning to TRBD2. CDR3 size: 15 residues. The germline CDR1 and CDR2 sequences are SEHNR and FQNEAQ (reference sequence). The V and J ends lost 5 bases and 2 bases, in that order; junction bases with no gene match: 6. CDR3: CASSPGTSTQETQYF. The CDR3, as DNA: TGTGCCAGCAGCCCCGGGACTAGCACTCAAGAGACCCAGTACTTC.

The CDR3 DNA is TGTGCCTGGAGTTTAGGACTAGCGGGGTTCGAGACCCAGTACTTC. It encodes CAWSLGLAGFETQYF. This sequence joins TRBV30 and TRBJ2-5; TRBD2 agrees at 12 bases. Germline values: CDR1 GTSNPN, CDR2 SVGIG (reference sequence). This CDR3 has 15 residues. The junction had 6 bases not matched to a gene; V was cut back by 2 bases and J by 5 bases.

This chain joins TRBV27 and TRBJ2-7; no definite D call. Germline V gives CDR1 MNHEY, CDR2 SMNVEV (reference sequence). The CDR3 totals 13 residues. The germline V and J ends were trimmed by 0 bases and 5 bases, with 8 bases remaining between them. CDR3 coding DNA: TGTGCCAGCAGTTTATCCTTCGTCAACGAGCAGTACTTC. Amino acid sequence: CASSLSFVNEQYF.

The rearrangement uses TRBV7-9 and TRBJ2-5, with unresolved D. V lost 5 bases and J 5 bases, leaving 15 bases between the germline ends. Germline CDR1 and CDR2: SEHNR and FQNEAQ (reference sequence). CDR3 length equals 14 residues. CDR3: CASSPPADRETQYF. Here the CDR3 DNA reads TGTGCCAGCAGCCCCCCCGCGGATAGGGAGACCCAGTACTTC.

The sample holds one count of this clonotype. V usage is TRBV28 and J usage is TRBJ2-3, with D uncertain. Deletions cut 5 bases from V and 4 bases from J, with 10 bases between. Germline V gene data show CDR1 as MDHEN and CDR2 as SYDVKM. The CDR3 spans 13 residues. The CDR3 region is CASSPSMSDTQYF. DNA for the CDR3: TGTGCCAGCAGTCCATCGATGTCAGATACGCAGTATTTT.

The rearrangement uses TRBV12-3 or TRBV12-4 and TRBJ2-7, with D possibly TRBD2 on 5 matching bases. This CDR3 region has 15 residues. V was pared by 3 bases and J by 0 bases, with 12 bases between. The DNA for the CDR3 is TGTGCCAGCAGTTTTGGGAGAGGGAGCTCCTACGAGCAGTACTTC. Protein: CASSFGRGSSYEQYF.